This TCR beta chain was identified in a study of blood T cell repertoires in COVID-19 (dated by TCRdb to 2019 to 2021). About the investigation overall: Samples covering the acute and convalescent phases of COVID-19 were provided by collaborators in the United States, Italy and Spain. Where HLA class I and class II types were available, the types were taken from metadata supplied by the sample provider, not from assay-based typing. The samples were drawn from the first 160 participants of the ongoing ImmuneRACE study and from 950 to 1,500 subjects provided by 6 global collaborators. Subjects who had been exposed to COVID-19, were actively infected with it, or had recovered from it provided the deeply sampled blood TCRbeta repertoires that made up the dataset. Sample metadata almost always included a de-identified subject ID, COVID-19 status, age in years and sex. The repertoires were released in a freely available public database intended as a resource for research on the immune response to SARS-CoV-2. The prospective study material was composed of cDNA or gDNA derived from T cells, B-cell-depleted T cells, or PBMCs.

The sample holds one count of this clone. Its target antigen remains unknown. It has no much larger one-base neighbor in the sample; base qualities were not kept. Collaborating institutions collected whole blood in K2EDTA tubes following their own protocols. For TCRbeta analysis, collaborators shipped samples in one of three forms: frozen whole blood, isolated PBMCs, or DNA extracted from either of those sample types. TCRbeta CDR3 regions were amplified from genomic DNA by means of the immunoSEQ Assay, a bias-controlled multiplex PCR. Per the source publication's procedure: The number of nucleated cells in each sample was estimated from the amplification of reference gene primers within the assay. To quantify the absolute abundance of each unique TCRbeta CDR3 rearrangement, sequence reads were collapsed and filtered. For each sample, productive Simpson clonality was calculated by taking the square root of Simpson's diversity index across productive rearrangements. TCRdb provides this immuneACCESS table in a form limited to in-frame rearrangements. Some clones are lacking; in checked studies, under half of them reflect an unresolved V gene, and why the rest are absent is not known. V, J and clone size derive from that table, while D and trimming were established from the DNA sequence. In this sample the table shows about 190,000 clones, 88% of which occur a single time. The ten largest clonotypes hold 3.5% to 4.5% of the sample.

In the germline V gene, CDR1 corresponds to SGHTA and CDR2 to FQGNSA. There are 15 amino acids in the CDR3, from cysteine to phenylalanine inclusive. The read is trimmed to its CDR3 DNA, 45 bases read in frame from base 1. Germline trimming: 6 bases from V, 7 bases from J; junction bases outside gene matches: 15. Study-wide findings and limitations: Clinical and demographic metadata were provided uncurated, with the amount varying by source and participant.

Sequenced material: peripheral blood. This TCR came from a human donor in a cohort sampled during active COVID-19. In this chain, TRBV7-2 is recombined with TRBJ2-7; 7 central nucleotides agree with TRBD2. The sequence in DNA is TGTGCCAGCAGTTCACCGGGACGGGAGGTTTGGGAGCAGTACTTC. It translates to CASSSPGREVWEQYF.